Detailed here is one T cell receptor (beta chain). This entry is derived from a study of blood T cell repertoires in COVID-19. The wider study: Whether acute or convalescent, the COVID-19 samples came from the United States, Italy and Spain. T cells, B-cell-depleted T cells, or PBMCs supplied cDNA or gDNA.

From germline, CDR1 is ENHRY and CDR2 SYGVKD. V lost 7 bases and J lost 8, with 21 bases in between. The CDR3 totals 15 residues. Authors' analysis steps: Amplification of reference gene primers provided the estimated nucleated cell counts. Data came from immunoSEQ multiplex PCR; TCRdb stores just in-frame clones and leaves some out. For V, J and clone size, that table is used; D and trimming come from the DNA. The top ten hold about 22% of the sample, which has 40,000 to 45,000 clones, about 89% seen once. Sequenced input: peripheral blood. The chain carries TRBV10-3 and TRBJ2-1; tentative D call: TRBD2 (7 bases). This clonotype originated in a man between 45 and 60 years old with active COVID-19. CDR3 region: CAITRGSGKNDEQFF. In nucleotides, the CDR3 is TGTGCCATCACGAGGGGGAGCGGGAAAAATGATGAGCAGTTCTTC.